Listed below are T cell receptor beta chains from one sample, sequenced in a study of identical twins. MiXCR was run by TCRdb on the 5' RACE reads, yielding one entry per CDR3 protein. The sample comprises about 690,000 distinct CDR3 sequences, around 6% of which are singletons, and around 1.7% rests with the top ten. Sequenced input: naive T cells sorted from blood. The receptor source for this set is a man between 18 and 35 years old in good health. Both conserved end residues are part of each CDR3. Each record gives: D gene, V gene, CDR3 length, clone size, J gene, CDR3 protein, CDR3 DNA. A D gene is named only where the DNA matches it firmly. A row's size may be missing; if present it is once, few, many or a size class.

>.|TRBV29-1|13|many|TRBJ2-1
CSAIGTSYNEQFF
TGCAGCGCAATCGGGACTTCATACAATGAGCAGTTCTTC
>TRBD1|TRBV28|17|.|TRBJ2-7
CASSPGTGARSSYEQYF
TGTGCCAGCAGCCCCGGGACAGGCGCAAGGAGCTCCTACGAGCAGTACTTC
>TRBD1|TRBV5-1|14|.|TRBJ1-4
CASSPRQGIEKLFF
TGCGCCAGCAGCCCCCGACAGGGTATTGAAAAACTGTTTTTT
>.|TRBV29-1|13|many|TRBJ1-2
CSVEMRGTHGYTF
TGCAGCGTTGAAATGAGGGGAACCCATGGCTACACCTTC
>.|TRBV30|14|many|TRBJ2-5
CAWGGGRSGETQYF
TGTGCCTGGGGGGGAGGCAGGTCCGGAGAGACCCAGTACTTC
>.|TRBV6-2/TRBV6-3|16|many|TRBJ1-5
CASSRSGTFSNQPQHF
TGTGCCAGCAGCCGATCAGGGACATTTAGCAATCAGCCCCAGCATTTT
>.|TRBV6-1|15|many|TRBJ2-5
CASRPLGHTQETQYF
TGTGCCAGCAGACCGCTCGGACACACCCAAGAGACCCAGTACTTC
>.|TRBV20-1|16|many|TRBJ2-7
CSARPHREGSSYEQYF
TGCAGTGCTAGACCTCACAGGGAAGGGAGCTCCTACGAGCAGTACTTC
>TRBD1|TRBV25-1|12|.|TRBJ2-7
CASTVGTGEQYF
TGTGCCAGCACCGTGGGGACAGGCGAGCAGTACTTC
>.|TRBV28|13|many|TRBJ2-1
CATEPGPINEQFF
TGTGCCACCGAACCGGGACCAATCAATGAGCAGTTCTTC
>TRBD2|TRBV20-1|15|.|TRBJ2-3
CSARALAASTDTQYF
TGCAGTGCTAGAGCCCTAGCGGCAAGCACAGATACGCAGTATTTT
>TRBD1|TRBV30|13|few|TRBJ1-2
CAWRTGPSMGYTF
TGTGCCTGGAGGACAGGGCCATCTATGGGCTACACCTTC
>.|TRBV20-1|16|few|TRBJ2-2
CSARDQRRANTGELFF
TGCAGTGCTAGAGATCAGCGGAGAGCGAACACCGGGGAGCTGTTTTTT
>.|TRBV4-3|12|.|TRBJ1-4
CASSQRAEKLFF
TGCGCCAGCAGCCAAAGGGCTGAAAAACTGTTTTTT
>.|TRBV9|17|few|TRBJ1-6
CASSLSSRGSSGSPLHF
TGTGCCAGCAGCCTCAGCTCCAGGGGTTCTTCGGGTTCACCCCTCCACTTT
>TRBD2|TRBV7-9|16|.|TRBJ2-5
CASSLRLAGGPETQYF
TGTGCCAGCAGCTTACGACTAGCGGGAGGACCTGAGACCCAGTACTTC
>.|TRBV29-1|14|many|TRBJ1-4
CSVEDNRVKEKLFF
TGCAGCGTTGAAGATAACAGGGTTAAAGAAAAACTGTTTTTT
>TRBD1|TRBV7-9|15|few|TRBJ2-7
CASSPYRDRDDEQYF
TGTGCCAGCAGCCCTTACAGGGACAGAGATGACGAGCAGTACTTC
>.|TRBV5-1|15|.|TRBJ2-1
CRSRTSLGVRSEQFF
TGCCGCTCCAGAACCTCACTGGGAGTAAGGTCTGAGCAGTTCTTC
>.|TRBV7-2|14|many|TRBJ2-3
CASSTPGGFWGLYF
TGTGCCAGCAGCACTCCTGGGGGATTCTGGGGCCTGTATTTT
>TRBD2|TRBV5-4|15|.|TRBJ2-5
CASSTRLAGVVAQYF
TGTGCCAGCAGCACTAGACTAGCGGGAGTGGTGGCCCAGTACTTC
>.|TRBV29-1|14|many|TRBJ2-2
CSVSAGLNTGELFF
TGCAGCGTTTCGGCGGGGCTGAACACCGGGGAGCTGTTTTTT
>.|TRBV12-3/TRBV12-4|15|many|TRBJ2-1
CASSPTGKGPPKQFF
TGTGCCAGCAGTCCCACAGGGAAAGGTCCTCCAAAGCAGTTCTTC
>.|TRBV5-1|15|many|TRBJ2-1
CASSFPSGPYNEQFF
TGCGCCAGCAGCTTCCCCAGCGGGCCGTACAATGAGCAGTTCTTC
>.|TRBV25-1|14|many|TRBJ1-2
CASSDSPTNYGYTF
TGTGCCAGCAGTGACTCACCAACTAACTATGGCTACACCTTC
>TRBD1|TRBV29-1|13|many|TRBJ1-2
CSAGQGSRWGYTF
TGCAGCGCCGGACAGGGGTCACGGTGGGGCTACACCTTC
>.|TRBV15|14|many|TRBJ2-1
CATSRVGTGNEQFF
TGTGCCACCAGCAGAGTTGGCACGGGGAATGAGCAGTTCTTC
>TRBD1|TRBV5-1|15|many|TRBJ2-1
CASSYGQGAGNEQFF
TGCGCCAGCAGCTACGGACAGGGGGCAGGGAATGAGCAGTTCTTC
>TRBD1|TRBV14|14|few|TRBJ2-1
CASSGQGAFNEQFF
TGTGCCAGCAGCGGACAGGGGGCGTTCAATGAGCAGTTCTTC
>.|TRBV5-1|13|.|TRBJ2-5
CANSLSREETQYF
TGCGCCAACAGCTTGAGCAGAGAAGAGACCCAGTACTTC
>TRBD1|TRBV5-1|16|.|TRBJ1-3
CASSHGTGGSGNTIYF
TGCGCCAGCAGCCACGGGACAGGGGGCTCTGGAAACACCATATATTTT
>.|TRBV10-3|16|many|TRBJ2-1
CAISDSGSQGYNEQFF
TGTGCCATCAGTGACTCCGGGTCCCAGGGCTACAATGAGCAGTTCTTC
>TRBD2|TRBV9|18|few|TRBJ2-3
CASSVGTSGRTSTDTQYF
TGTGCCAGCAGCGTCGGGACTAGCGGGAGGACTAGCACAGATACGCAGTATTTT
>.|TRBV15|16|.|TRBJ1-4
CATSRERGRVVEKLFF
TGTGCCACCAGCAGAGAGCGCGGACGCGTAGTGGAAAAACTGTTTTTT
>.|TRBV6-2/TRBV6-3|13|many|TRBJ2-3
CASSSVHTDTQYF
TGTGCCAGCAGCTCGGTACACACAGATACGCAGTATTTT
>.|TRBV27|14|few|TRBJ2-1
CAVGIPSSYNEQFF
TGTGCCGTAGGAATACCTAGCTCCTACAATGAGCAGTTCTTC
>.|TRBV5-5|13|many|TRBJ1-2
CASSAGEVEGYTF
TGTGCCAGCAGCGCAGGGGAAGTCGAGGGCTACACCTTC
>TRBD1|TRBV24-1|19|few|TRBJ2-5
CATSDLQGRQGEFEETQYF
TGTGCCACCAGTGATTTGCAGGGACGACAGGGCGAATTCGAAGAGACCCAGTACTTC